This T cell receptor (beta chain) was sequenced during a study of cytomegalovirus exposure and HLA in healthy donors. 60 Vbeta and 13 Jbeta primers were used in PCR. Only in-frame clones appear in the TCRdb table, and some are missing; sequencing was by immunoSEQ multiplex PCR. This sample carries just over 150,000 clones, roughly 72% of them seen once, and the ten largest clones take 7% to 7.5%. Study-wide results and limits: There were several of the most significant clusters that appeared linked to common viral pathogens in a later analysis. It was likely that a cluster of highly shared sequence variants was a sequencing artifact.

From germline, CDR1 is ENHRY and CDR2 SYGVKD. The V and J ends lost 0 bases and 5 bases respectively, with 4 bases between them. The CDR3 covers 12 residues. This clone was seen a handful of times. Its antigen is as yet unknown. Different DNA sequences within this sample yield the same CDR3. This clonotype was sampled from a man aged 35 to 55 in good health and CMV-seropositive. The V gene is TRBV10-3, the J gene TRBJ2-5; D is ambiguous. Material: PBMCs. The CDR3 DNA is TGTGCCATCAGTGAGTCCAGGGAGACCCAGTACTTC. Its translation: CAISESRETQYF.